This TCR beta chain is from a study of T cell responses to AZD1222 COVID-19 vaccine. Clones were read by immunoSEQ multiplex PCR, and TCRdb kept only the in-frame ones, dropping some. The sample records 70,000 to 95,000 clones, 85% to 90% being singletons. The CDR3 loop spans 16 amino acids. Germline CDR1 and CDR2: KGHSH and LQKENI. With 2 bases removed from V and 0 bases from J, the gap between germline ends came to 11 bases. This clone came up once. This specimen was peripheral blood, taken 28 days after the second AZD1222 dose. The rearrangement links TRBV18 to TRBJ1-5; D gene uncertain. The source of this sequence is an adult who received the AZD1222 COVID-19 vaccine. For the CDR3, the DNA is TGTGCCAGCTCACCAGGACCCCCGACTAGCAATCAGCCCCAGCATTTT. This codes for CASSPGPPTSNQPQHF. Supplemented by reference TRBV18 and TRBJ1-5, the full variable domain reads NAGVMQNPRHLVRRRGQEARLRCSPMKGHSHVYWYRQLPEEGLKFMVYLQKENIIDESGMPKERFSAEFPKEGPSILRIQQVVRGDSAAYFCASSPGPPTSNQPQHFGDGTRLSIL.